The 24 T cell receptor beta chains reported below all come from one sample, sequenced in a study of PD-L1 blockade in urothelial cancer. The time point denotes: peripheral blood 6 weeks after treatment start. Only in-frame clones appear in the TCRdb table, and some are missing; sequencing was by immunoSEQ multiplex PCR. The table has 25,000 to 30,000 clones, under 90% seen once. Material: PBMCs, obtained around atezolizumab (anti-PD-L1) treatment. The receptor set was obtained from a man in his 70s with urothelial cancer.

This chain links TRBV27 with TRBJ2-7, with TRBD2 as a possible D gene (6 bases). V lost 5 bases and J 2 bases, leaving 22 bases between the germline ends. Germline assignment: CDR1 MNHEY and CDR2 SMNVEV (reference sequence). The CDR3 length is 17 residues. The CDR3 is CASSKELGLSGTYEQYF. The DNA for the CDR3 is TGTGCCAGCAGTAAAGAACTGGGACTGTCAGGGACCTACGAGCAGTACTTC.

The CDR3 DNA is TGTGCCAGCATCAGTAGGGGGCTAACAGATACGCAGTATTTT. Amino acid sequence: CASISRGLTDTQYF. The V and J genes are TRBV6-5 and TRBJ2-3; 7 positions match TRBD1. V gave up 7 bases and J gave up 3 bases; unmatched junction bases: 7. The CDR3 runs to 14 residues. Per germline, CDR1 MNHEY and CDR2 SVGAGI.

The rearrangement links TRBV11-2 to TRBJ2-1, with D maybe TRBD2 (7 bases). The CDR3 is 14 amino acids. The ends were cut back, 1 base at V and 10 bases at J, with 14 bases in the middle. Germline CDR1 reads SGHAT; CDR2 reads FQNNGV. Here the CDR3 reads CASSLAGGLAEQFF. CDR3 sequence (DNA): TGTGCCAGCAGCTTAGCCGGGGGGCTCGCGGAGCAGTTCTTC.

The chain has TRBV18 and TRBJ2-2; the match to TRBD1 covers 10 bases. From germline, CDR1 is KGHSH and CDR2 LQKENI. V lost 3 bases to trimming and J lost 5 bases; unmatched junction nucleotides: 0. This CDR3 contains 14 residues. CDR3 sequence: CASSPGQGTGELFF. The CDR3 DNA sequence: TGTGCCAGCTCACCGGGACAGGGGACCGGGGAGCTGTTTTTT.

CDR3 coding DNA: TGTGCCAGCAGTAGGCAGGGGAATGGCTACACCTTC. Translated: CASSRQGNGYTF. The chain links TRBV28 to TRBJ1-2, with D tentatively TRBD1 (6 bases). V was cut by 5 bases and J by 6 bases, with 10 bases left in between. This CDR3 region has 12 residues. The V gene's germline CDR1 is MDHEN and CDR2 SYDVKM.

This clone showed up just a few times. The J gene is TRBJ2-7, the V gene TRBV27; 7 bases match TRBD2. This CDR3 has 15 residues. V lost 2 bases and J lost 1; bases outside the gene matches: 5. Looked up from germline, CDR1 is MNHEY and CDR2 is SMNVEV (reference sequence). CDR3 loop: CASSLSGRVSYEQYF. The CDR3 nucleotides are TGTGCCAGCAGTTTAAGTGGGAGGGTTTCCTACGAGCAGTACTTC.

This sequence joins TRBV27 and TRBJ1-1; D is undetermined. The V end lost 6 bases, the J end lost 5 bases, and 16 bases lay between the germline ends. From germline, CDR1 is MNHEY and CDR2 SMNVEV (reference sequence). This CDR3 contains 14 residues. The CDR3 DNA reads TGTGCCAGCAGCCCTTCCGGCCGGAGGACTGAAGCTTTCTTT. Its translation: CASSPSGRRTEAFF.

The J gene is TRBJ2-7, the V gene TRBV6-6; the D gene is possibly TRBD2 (6 bases). V was trimmed by 5 bases and J by 7 bases, leaving 9 bases between them. The CDR3 loop spans 11 amino acids. Germline CDR1 MNHNY, CDR2 SVGAGI (reference sequence). The CDR3 nucleotides read TGTGCCAGCAGTCGGGAGTCGGAGCAGTACTTC. This encodes CASSRESEQYF.

The genes are TRBV6-1 and TRBJ1-2; D remains unclear. Germline lookup yields CDR1 MNHNS and CDR2 SASEGT. The CDR3 contains 14 residues. V was shortened by 2 bases and J by 4 bases, with 11 bases between the two germline ends. CDR3: CASSENRGTYGYTF. DNA of the CDR3: TGTGCCAGCAGTGAAAACCGGGGAACCTATGGCTACACCTTC.

Only a few counts were recorded for this clone. The chain is built from TRBV5-1 and TRBJ2-2; the D is unclear. Per germline, CDR1 SGHRS and CDR2 YFSETQ. The CDR3 extends over 15 amino acids. With 0 bases removed from V and 1 base from J, the gap between germline ends came to 7 bases. For the CDR3, the DNA is TGCGCCAGCAGCTTGGGACACCAGAACACCGGGGAGCTGTTTTTT. It yields the protein CASSLGHQNTGELFF. The whole variable domain, remainder taken from reference TRBV5-1 and TRBJ2-2, is KAGVTQTPRYLIKTRGQQVTLSCSPISGHRSVSWYQQTPGQGLQFLFEYFSETQRNKGNFPGRFSGRQFSNSRSEMNVSTLELGDSALYLCASSLGHQNTGELFFGEGSRLTVL.

This chain links TRBV7-2 with TRBJ2-1; 9 bases line up with TRBD1. CDR1 and CDR2 (germline): SGHTA, FQGNSA. The CDR3 has 18 residues. Germline trimming cut 4 bases from V and 2 bases from J; bases unmatched to any gene: 12. CDR3 DNA sequence: TGTGCCAGCAGCTGGACCGCTTCCCGGGACAGGGCCTACAATGAGCAGTTCTTC. Translated: CASSWTASRDRAYNEQFF.

V usage is TRBV28 and J usage is TRBJ1-2; unclear D gene. The CDR3 covers 12 residues. Germline CDR1 MDHEN, CDR2 SYDVKM. Trimming pared 7 bases from V and 3 bases from J, leaving 9 bases between. CDR3 region: CASTHTDYGYTF. Here the CDR3 DNA reads TGTGCCAGCACCCATACGGACTATGGCTACACCTTC.

The chain combines TRBV5-1 with TRBJ2-7; 7 bases agree with TRBD1. Germline V gene sequence: CDR1 SGHRS, CDR2 YFSETQ. The length of the CDR3 is 15 residues. V lost 1 base to trimming and J lost 1 base; unmatched junction nucleotides: 5. CDR3 amino acids: CASSLLTGYSYEQYF. The CDR3 DNA sequence: TGCGCCAGCAGCTTGTTGACAGGGTATTCCTACGAGCAGTACTTC.

This rearrangement joins TRBV5-4 to TRBJ2-3; possible D gene TRBD2, 5 bases. V dropped 0 bases and J dropped 4 bases, with 9 bases sitting between them. The CDR3 covers 14 residues. The germline CDR1 and CDR2 sequences are SGHNT and YYREEE (reference sequence). CDR3 in DNA: TGTGCCAGCAGCTTGGAACTCGGGGCAGATACGCAGTATTTT. It is translated as CASSLELGADTQYF.

This rearrangement joins TRBV7-2 to TRBJ2-1; D uncertain. Germline values: CDR1 SGHTA, CDR2 FQGNSA. V gave up 1 base and J gave up 3 bases, with 4 bases separating them. The CDR3 length is 13 residues. The CDR3 region has the DNA TGTGCCAGCAGCTTAGACAGCTACAATGAGCAGTTCTTC. It is translated as CASSLDSYNEQFF.

The V call is TRBV5-1, the J call TRBJ1-1; maybe TRBD1 (5 bases). V was clipped by 2 bases and J by 3 bases, with 11 bases between them. Germline values: CDR1 SGHRS, CDR2 YFSETQ. The CDR3 runs 14 residues. The DNA of the CDR3 is TGCGCCAGCAGCTTACAGGATTCGGACACTGAAGCTTTCTTT. Protein sequence: CASSLQDSDTEAFF.

This clone was detected once. This chain joins TRBV18 and TRBJ1-3; no reliable D call. Between the trimmed V and J ends, which lost 8 bases and 7 bases, there was a span of 12 bases. This CDR3 comprises 12 residues. The germline gives CDR1 KGHSH, CDR2 LQKENI. The CDR3 sequence is CASHQGGNTIYF. The CDR3 DNA follows: TGTGCCAGCCACCAAGGCGGGAACACCATATATTTT.

This clone has only one observation. The CDR3 protein is CSVRRQAGHNEQFF. CDR3 sequence (DNA): TGCAGCGTTAGGAGACAAGCGGGGCACAATGAGCAGTTCTTC. The gene calls are TRBV29-1 and TRBJ2-1; 7 bases line up with TRBD2. This CDR3 is built from 14 residues. Germline V gives CDR1 SQVTM, CDR2 ANQGSEA. The ends lost 5 bases at V and 5 bases at J; junction bases unmatched: 9.

This clone was seen only a few times. This sequence joins TRBV7-3 and TRBJ2-3; TRBD2 matches at 7 bases. The CDR3 is 14 residues long. Germline CDR1 reads SGHTA; CDR2 reads FQGTGA. The V and J ends lost 3 bases and 5 bases, in that order; junction bases with no gene match: 5. Here the CDR3 reads CASSLGGPVDTQYF. As DNA, the CDR3 is TGTGCCAGCAGCTTGGGAGGGCCAGTAGATACGCAGTATTTT.

The J gene is TRBJ1-5, the V gene TRBV19; 10 bases fit TRBD1. The CDR3 runs to 14 residues. With 5 bases clipped from V and 6 bases from J, the junction kept 4 bases outside the gene matches. The germline V gene encodes CDR1 LNHDA and CDR2 SQIVND (reference sequence). CDR3 in DNA: TGTGCCAGTAGTTGGACAGGGGGGCCTCAGCCCCAGCATTTT. It codes for CASSWTGGPQPQHF.

The V and J genes are TRBV5-4 and TRBJ2-6, with no clear D. The V and J ends lost 2 bases and 0 bases respectively, with 9 bases between them. The CDR3 contains 16 residues. Germline V gene data show CDR1 as SGHNT and CDR2 as YYREEE (reference sequence). The CDR3 sequence: CASSFPLSSGANVLTF. For the CDR3, the DNA is TGTGCCAGCAGCTTTCCTCTGAGCTCTGGGGCCAACGTCCTGACTTTC.

V usage is TRBV19 and J usage is TRBJ1-5; D remains ambiguous. V lost 5 bases and J 5 bases, leaving 19 bases between the germline ends. Per the germline V gene, CDR1 is LNHDA and CDR2 is SQIVND (reference sequence). CDR3 length: 16 amino acids. The CDR3 DNA sequence: TGTGCCAGTAGTTTAGGATTGGGTGGGCGCGATCAGCCCCAGCATTTT. It encodes CASSLGLGGRDQPQHF.

The rearrangement joins TRBV2 to TRBJ1-1, with D unresolved. The germline V gene encodes CDR1 SNHLY and CDR2 FYNNEI. Trimming left V 10 bases short and J 0 bases short, with 18 bases between. CDR3 length: 15 amino acids. CDR3 nucleotide sequence: TGTGCCATCCCGACTCATTCGACCTTGAACACTGAAGCTTTCTTT. Its protein is CAIPTHSTLNTEAFF.

The V and J genes are TRBV7-2 and TRBJ1-5, with D perhaps matching TRBD1 (5 bases). Looked up from germline, CDR1 is SGHTA and CDR2 is FQGNSA. The CDR3 consists of 15 residues. The V end was cut by 5 bases, the J end by 0 bases, with 11 bases between. CDR3 in DNA: TGTGCCAGCAGCCTCCGACAGTATAGCAATCAGCCCCAGCATTTT. This translates into CASSLRQYSNQPQHF.